This TCR beta chain appears in the sequencing data of a study of blood T cell repertoires in COVID-19. Study at large: There were acute and convalescent COVID-19 samples, and they came from the United States, Italy and Spain. T cells, B-cell-depleted T cells, or PBMCs provided the cDNA or gDNA that served as material.

This CDR3 has 13 amino acids. The germline V and J ends were trimmed by 3 bases and 6 bases, with 11 bases remaining between them. Germline values: CDR1 SGHVS, CDR2 FNYEAQ. Which cohort a participant joined came from the clinical history participants gave. This clone was detected only once. Authors' data handling: Counts of nucleated cells, estimated from reference gene primer amplification, were obtained. Assay used: immunoSEQ multiplex PCR; TCRdb lists only in-frame clones, some missing. That table supplies the V and J calls and clone size; D and trimming were determined from the DNA. This table has 350,000 or so clones, approximately 86% appearing once.

The chain recombines TRBV7-6 with TRBJ1-2, with D unclear. This sequence originates from a woman between 40 and 50 years old with acute COVID-19. The specimen sequenced was PBMCs or T cells enriched from blood (not recorded which). CDR3 amino acids: CASSLRTENGYTF. CDR3 bases: TGTGCCAGCAGCTTGAGAACCGAAAATGGCTACACCTTC.